This T cell receptor beta chain was retrieved from a study of cytomegalovirus exposure and HLA in healthy donors. Study results and limitations: The majority of TCR sequences were rare, yet some public TCRs appeared in many donors.

Germline V gene lookup returns CDR1 SGHRS and CDR2 YFSETQ. Trimming took off 2 bases at V and 4 bases at J, with 15 bases between the two ends. The CDR3 runs to 15 residues. The PCR had 60 Vbeta and 13 Jbeta primers. Assay: immunoSEQ multiplex PCR; the TCRdb copy retains only in-frame clones and omits some. The repertoire shows 130,000 to 150,000 clones; the top ten hold 0.96%. About this clone itself: What it binds is unknown.

Sequencing was done on a sample of PBMCs. V is TRBV5-1 and J is TRBJ2-5, with a tentative D call TRBD1 (6 bases). This receptor was obtained from a male donor in good health and CMV-seronegative. CDR3 residues: CASSFMPTGPETQYF. The DNA of the CDR3 is TGCGCCAGCAGCTTCATGCCGACAGGACCAGAGACCCAGTACTTC. Variable domain in full (rest from reference TRBV5-1 and TRBJ2-5): KAGVTQTPRYLIKTRGQQVTLSCSPISGHRSVSWYQQTPGQGLQFLFEYFSETQRNKGNFPGRFSGRQFSNSRSEMNVSTLELGDSALYLCASSFMPTGPETQYFGPGTRLLVL.